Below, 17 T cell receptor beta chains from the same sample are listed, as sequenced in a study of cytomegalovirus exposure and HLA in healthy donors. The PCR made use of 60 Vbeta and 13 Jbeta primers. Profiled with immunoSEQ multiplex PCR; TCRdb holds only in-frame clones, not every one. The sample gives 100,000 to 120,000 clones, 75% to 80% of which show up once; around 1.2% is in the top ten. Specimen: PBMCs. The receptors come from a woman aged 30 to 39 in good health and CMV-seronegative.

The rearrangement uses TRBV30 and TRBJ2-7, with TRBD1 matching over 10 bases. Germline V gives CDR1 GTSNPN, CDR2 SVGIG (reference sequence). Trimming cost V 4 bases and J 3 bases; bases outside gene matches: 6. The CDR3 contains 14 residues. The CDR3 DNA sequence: TGTGCCTGGAAGCGGGACAGGGGCTACTACGAGCAGTACTTC. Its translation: CAWKRDRGYYEQYF.

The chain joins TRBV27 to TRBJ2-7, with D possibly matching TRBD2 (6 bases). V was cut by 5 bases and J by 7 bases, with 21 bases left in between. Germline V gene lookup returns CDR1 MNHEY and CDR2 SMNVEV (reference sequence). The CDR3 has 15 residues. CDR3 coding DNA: TGTGCCAGCAGTGGCCCGGGACTCACCTCACGGGAGCAGTACTTC. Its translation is CASSGPGLTSREQYF.

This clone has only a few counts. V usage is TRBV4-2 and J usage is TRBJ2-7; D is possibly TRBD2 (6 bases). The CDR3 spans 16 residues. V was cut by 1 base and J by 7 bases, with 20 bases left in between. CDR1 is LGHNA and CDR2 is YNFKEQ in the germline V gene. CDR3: CASSQGKGSQGGEQYF. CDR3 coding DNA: TGTGCCAGCAGCCAAGGGAAGGGTTCGCAGGGAGGTGAGCAGTACTTC.

CDR3 loop: CASSYTQMGDTDTQYF. The CDR3 DNA is TGCGCCAGCAGCTACACCCAAATGGGAGACACAGATACGCAGTATTTT. The chain is built from TRBV4-3 and TRBJ2-3; D is perhaps TRBD2 (5 bases). The CDR3 sequence is 16 residues long. V was trimmed by 5 bases and J by 2 bases, leaving 17 bases between them. Germline V gene sequence: CDR1 LGHNA, CDR2 YSLEER.

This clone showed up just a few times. The CDR3 DNA is TGTGCCAGCAGCGTATCAGGAGCCAAAAACATTCAGTACTTC. Its protein is CASSVSGAKNIQYF. The chain joins TRBV9 to TRBJ2-4; D not certain. The CDR3 sequence is 14 residues long. Germline V lookup: CDR1 SGDLS, CDR2 YYNGEE. The germline V and J ends were trimmed by 1 base and 0 bases, with 5 bases remaining between them.

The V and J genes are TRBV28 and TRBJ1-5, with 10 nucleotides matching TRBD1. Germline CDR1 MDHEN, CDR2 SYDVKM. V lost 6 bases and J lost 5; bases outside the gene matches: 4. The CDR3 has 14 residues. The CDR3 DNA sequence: TGTGCCAGCAGGGCCGGGACAGGGGATCAGCCCCAGCATTTT. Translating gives CASRAGTGDQPQHF.

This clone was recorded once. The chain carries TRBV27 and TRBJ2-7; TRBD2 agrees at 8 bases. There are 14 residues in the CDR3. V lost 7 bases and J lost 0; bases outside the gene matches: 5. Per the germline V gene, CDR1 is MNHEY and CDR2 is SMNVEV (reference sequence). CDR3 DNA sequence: TGTGCCAGCAAGACTAGCGCCAGCTCCTACGAGCAGTACTTC. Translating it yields CASKTSASSYEQYF.

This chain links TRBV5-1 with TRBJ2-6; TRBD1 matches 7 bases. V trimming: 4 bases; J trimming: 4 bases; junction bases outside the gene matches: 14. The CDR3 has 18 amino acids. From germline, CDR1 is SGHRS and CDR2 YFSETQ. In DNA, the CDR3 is TGCGCCAGCAGCCACCGGGACAGCCACGGATCGGGGGCCAACGTCCTGACTTTC. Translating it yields CASSHRDSHGSGANVLTF.

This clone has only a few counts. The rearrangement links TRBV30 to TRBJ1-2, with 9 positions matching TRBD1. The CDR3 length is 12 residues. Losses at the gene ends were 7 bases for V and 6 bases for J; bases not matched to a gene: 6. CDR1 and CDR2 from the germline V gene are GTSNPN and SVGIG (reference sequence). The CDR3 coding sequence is TGTGCCTTCCATCGGACAGGGGATGGCTACACCTTC. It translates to CAFHRTGDGYTF.

The CDR3 reads CASSQLQGSRFHEQYF. CDR3 nucleotide sequence: TGCGCCAGCAGCCAACTACAGGGGTCGAGGTTCCACGAGCAGTACTTC. The chain combines TRBV4-1 with TRBJ2-7; 7 bases are a match to TRBD1. Germline V gene lookup returns CDR1 MGHRA and CDR2 YSYEKL. The CDR3 is 16 amino acids. V was clipped by 2 bases and J by 5 bases; unmatched bases: 12.

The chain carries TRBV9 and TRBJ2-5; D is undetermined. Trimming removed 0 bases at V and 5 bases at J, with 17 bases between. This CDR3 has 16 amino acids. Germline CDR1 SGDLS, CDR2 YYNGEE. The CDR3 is CASSVDLAATAETQYF. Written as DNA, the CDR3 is TGTGCCAGCAGCGTAGACTTGGCGGCGACGGCGGAGACCCAGTACTTC. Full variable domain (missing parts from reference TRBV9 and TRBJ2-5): DSGVTQTPKHLITATGQRVTLRCSPRSGDLSVYWYQQSLDQGLQFLIQYYNGEERAKGNILERFSAQQFPDLHSELNLSSLELGDSALYFCASSVDLAATAETQYFGPGTRLLVL.

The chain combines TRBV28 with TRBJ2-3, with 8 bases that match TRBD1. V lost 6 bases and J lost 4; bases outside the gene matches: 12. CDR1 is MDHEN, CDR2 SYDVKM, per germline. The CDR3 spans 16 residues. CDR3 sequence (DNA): TGTGCCAGCAGCCAGAATCCCAGGGGGCACGCAGATACGCAGTATTTT. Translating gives CASSQNPRGHADTQYF.

CDR3: CASSRGGDQIYEQYF. CDR3 nucleotide sequence: TGTGCCAGCAGCCGGGGGGGGGACCAAATCTACGAGCAGTACTTC. V is TRBV5-4 and J is TRBJ2-7; 8 bases are shared with TRBD2. The CDR3 extends over 15 amino acids. Germline V CDR1 and CDR2: SGHNT, YYREEE (reference sequence). The V segment lost 4 bases and the J segment 3 bases; nucleotides outside the gene matches: 9.

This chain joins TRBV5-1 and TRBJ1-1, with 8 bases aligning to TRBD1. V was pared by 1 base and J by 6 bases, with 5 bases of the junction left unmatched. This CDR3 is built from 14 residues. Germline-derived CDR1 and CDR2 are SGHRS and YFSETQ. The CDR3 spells CASSLRTGMSEAFF. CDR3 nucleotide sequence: TGCGCCAGCAGCTTGAGGACAGGGATGTCTGAAGCTTTCTTT.

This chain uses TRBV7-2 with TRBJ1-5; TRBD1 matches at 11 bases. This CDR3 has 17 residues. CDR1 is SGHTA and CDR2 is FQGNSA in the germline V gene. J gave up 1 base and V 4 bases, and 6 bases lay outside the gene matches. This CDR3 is CASSSSGQGVSNQPQHF. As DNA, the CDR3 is TGTGCCAGCAGCTCCTCGGGACAGGGGGTGAGCAATCAGCCCCAGCATTTT.

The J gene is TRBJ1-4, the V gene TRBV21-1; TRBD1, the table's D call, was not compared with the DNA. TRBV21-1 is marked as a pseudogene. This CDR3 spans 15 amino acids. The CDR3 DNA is TGTGCCAGCAGCCCCGAATTCTCAGGGGATGAAAAACTGTTTTTT. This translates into CASSPEFSGDEKLFF.

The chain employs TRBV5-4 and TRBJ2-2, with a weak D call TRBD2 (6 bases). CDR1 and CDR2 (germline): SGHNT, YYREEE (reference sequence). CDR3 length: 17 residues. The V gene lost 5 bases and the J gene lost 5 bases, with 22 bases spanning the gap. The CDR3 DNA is TGTGCCAGCAGTGACATCACAGGAGGGGCCCGAACCGGGGAGCTGTTTTTT. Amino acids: CASSDITGGARTGELFF.